Below, 21 T cell receptor beta chains from the same sample are listed, as sequenced in a study of identical twins listed by TCRdb under 2016. Receptor amplification or capture employed 5' RACE. The sequencing machine was an Illumina HiSeq 2000. TCRdb took the public reads, trimmed them with fastp at Q25, ran MiXCR for clone calling and kept in-frame beta chains. All rows with the same CDR3 protein become a single entry with the most common DNA and genes. Here the sample has roughly 1.6 million distinct CDR3 sequences; around a third occur a single time. The ten largest account for about 0.27% of the sample. Source material: cord blood. The receptors shown here come from a newborn girl in good health.

The rearrangement joins TRBV24-1 to TRBJ2-4, with D maybe TRBD2 (6 bases). V lost 5 bases and J 5 bases, leaving 9 bases between the germline ends. The CDR3 loop spans 13 amino acids. Per the germline V gene, CDR1 is KGHDR and CDR2 is SFDVKD. The CDR3 loop reads CATSGSGENIQYF. DNA of the CDR3: TGTGCCACCAGTGGGTCGGGGGAAAACATTCAGTACTTC.

Details on this clonotype: A much larger clone differs by one base, so this may be a read error. V usage is TRBV20-1 and J usage is TRBJ2-7; D perhaps matches TRBD2 (5 bases). The CDR3 runs to 13 residues. V lost 0 bases to trimming and J lost 0 bases, with 6 bases between them. The germline V gene encodes CDR1 DFQATT and CDR2 SNEGSKA (reference sequence). The CDR3 loop reads CSARDSVSYEQYF. CDR3 nucleotide sequence: TGCAGTGCTAGAGATAGCGTCTCCTACGAGCAGTACTTC.

The chain has TRBV28 and TRBJ2-7; D tentatively fits TRBD1 or TRBD2 (6 bases each). Between the trimmed V and J ends, which lost 6 bases and 3 bases, there was a span of 18 bases. Germline-derived CDR1 and CDR2 are MDHEN and SYDVKM. The CDR3 contains 15 residues. The CDR3 loop reads CASSPLGGHIYEQYF. The CDR3, as DNA: TGTGCCAGCAGCCCCCTGGGGGGACACATCTACGAGCAGTACTTC.

The chain employs TRBV10-1 and TRBJ2-2; maybe TRBD1 (6 bases). The CDR3 spans 19 residues. The germline gives CDR1 WNHNN, CDR2 SYGVQD (reference sequence). V was pared by 5 bases and J by 0 bases, with 22 bases between. The CDR3 region has the DNA TGCGCCAGCAGTCCCCTCGGCCCATCACAGGGCCCGAACACCGGGGAGCTGTTTTTT. It encodes CASSPLGPSQGPNTGELFF.

A few counts support this clonotype. V is TRBV20-1 and J is TRBJ1-2; D uncertain. Germline V gene data show CDR1 as DFQATT and CDR2 as SNEGSKA (reference sequence). The CDR3 loop spans 14 amino acids. V shed 0 bases and J shed 2 bases, with 10 bases lying between them. CDR3 in DNA: TGCAGTGCTAGAGATCGTTGGCAGAACTATGGCTACACCTTC. Translated, it gives CSARDRWQNYGYTF.

This clonotype occurred a few times. This chain links TRBV4-2 with TRBJ2-4; the D is unclear. Germline CDR1 LGHNA, CDR2 YNFKEQ. This CDR3 has 17 amino acids. V was cut by 0 bases and J by 0 bases, with 12 bases left in between. The CDR3 region is CASSQEGWAIAKNIQYF. The CDR3 DNA reads TGTGCCAGCAGCCAAGAAGGGTGGGCAATAGCCAAAAACATTCAGTACTTC.

This chain uses TRBV20-1 with TRBJ1-1; no definite D call. Between the trimmed V and J ends, which lost 4 bases and 1 base, there was a span of 10 bases. Looked up from germline, CDR1 is DFQATT and CDR2 is SNEGSKA (reference sequence). The length of the CDR3 is 13 residues. The CDR3 protein is CSAMGSSNTEAFF. The CDR3 DNA is TGCAGTGCTATGGGGAGTTCGAACACTGAAGCTTTCTTT.

The chain recombines TRBV27 with TRBJ1-2; 9 bases line up with TRBD1. This CDR3 comprises 15 residues. Per the germline V gene, CDR1 is MNHEY and CDR2 is SMNVEV (reference sequence). With V trimmed by 5 bases and J by 4 bases, 8 bases remained unmatched. CDR3 nucleotides: TGTGCCAGCAGTGAACACAGGGGGCAAGGCTATGGCTACACCTTC. Translated: CASSEHRGQGYGYTF.

The V and J genes are TRBV28 and TRBJ2-1, with unresolved D. CDR1 is MDHEN, CDR2 SYDVKM, per germline. CDR3 length: 12 residues. The V gene lost 7 bases and the J gene lost 12 bases, with 16 bases spanning the gap. The CDR3 region has the DNA TGTGCCAGCACCCACACAAGAGAAGGGCAGTTCTTC. Translated, it gives CASTHTREGQFF.

The CDR3 region has the DNA TGCAGTTTTGCCGGGGGTGCTGAAGCTTTCTTT. Encoded protein: CSFAGGAEAFF. V gene TRBV29-1 combines with J gene TRBJ1-1, with TRBD1 as a possible D gene (5 bases). The CDR3 totals 11 residues. The V gene's germline CDR1 is SQVTM and CDR2 ANQGSEA.

This clonotype was detected ten times or more. At one boundary the junction diverges from the germline segment, which might be a read error. This rearrangement joins TRBV6-2 or TRBV6-3 to TRBJ1-1; D is uncertain. Germline CDR1 reads MNHEY; CDR2 reads SVGEGT. The CDR3 spans 13 residues. The CDR3 sequence is CASSYRPNTEAFF. The CDR3 DNA reads as TGCGCCAGCAGCTACCGTCCTAACACTGAAGCTTTCTTT.

Ten or more counts support this clonotype. The rearrangement joins TRBV6-6 to TRBJ2-7; D gene ambiguous. CDR1 and CDR2 (germline): MNHNY, SVGAGI (reference sequence). Trimming shortened V by 2 bases and J by 5 bases, and 10 bases separated the two germline ends. CDR3 size: 13 residues. CDR3 nucleotides: TGTGCCAGCAGTTACAGTGAGTCCCACGAGCAGTACTTC. Translated: CASSYSESHEQYF.

The genes are TRBV12-3 or TRBV12-4 and TRBJ1-5, with 9 nucleotides matching TRBD1. This CDR3 spans 15 amino acids. The junction had 9 bases not matched to a gene; V was cut back by 6 bases and J by 6 bases. In DNA, the CDR3 is TGTGCCAGCAGCACCGGGACAGGGTCGGGTCAGCCCCAGCATTTT. Protein: CASSTGTGSGQPQHF.

The chain recombines TRBV29-1 with TRBJ2-2; 9 bases fit TRBD2. The CDR3 is made up of 14 amino acids. V was clipped by 4 bases and J by 3 bases; unmatched bases: 3. Germline-derived CDR1 and CDR2 are SQVTM and ANQGSEA. Written as DNA, the CDR3 is TGCAGCGTTGCGACTAGCGGATACACCGGGGAGCTGTTTTTT. Its protein product is CSVATSGYTGELFF.

This clonotype was counted only a few times. The rearrangement uses TRBV6-5 and TRBJ2-1; TRBD2 agrees at 7 bases. Germline assignment: CDR1 MNHEY and CDR2 SVGAGI. Unmatched junction bases numbered 9, after V lost 5 bases and J lost 8 bases. This CDR3 has 14 residues. The CDR3 DNA reads as TGTGCCAGCAGTCTCGGACTAGGACGTCATGAGCAGTTCTTC. As protein: CASSLGLGRHEQFF.

On this clonotype: Since a far larger clone is one base different, this is likely a read error. The chain couples TRBV28 to TRBJ2-3, with TRBD2 identical over 12 bases. The V and J ends lost 6 bases and 4 bases, in that order; junction bases with no gene match: 5. The CDR3 length is 15 residues. Germline lookup yields CDR1 MDHEN and CDR2 SYDVKM. CDR3 loop: CASSPTSGSPDTQYF. As DNA, the CDR3 is TGTGCCAGCAGCCCGACTAGCGGGAGCCCAGATACGCAGTATTTT.

There are many counts of this clonotype. V is TRBV4-2 and J is TRBJ2-7; 9 bases line up with TRBD1. Germline lookup yields CDR1 LGHNA and CDR2 YNFKEQ. After removal of 1 base from V and 4 bases from J, the junction contained 5 bases not matched to a gene. The CDR3 length is 15 residues. In nucleotides, the CDR3 is TGTGCCAGCAGCCAAGTGCGGGACAGGGTATACGAGCAGTACTTC. Protein sequence: CASSQVRDRVYEQYF.

The chain recombines TRBV5-1 with TRBJ1-4; D is perhaps TRBD1 (6 bases). The CDR3 has 13 amino acids. Between the trimmed V and J ends, which lost 5 bases and 5 bases, there was a span of 10 bases. Germline assignment: CDR1 SGHRS and CDR2 YFSETQ. The DNA for the CDR3 is TGCGCCAGCAGAGGGGGACAAAATGAAAAACTGTTTTTT. Translation gives CASRGGQNEKLFF.

The chain joins TRBV11-3 to TRBJ2-3; TRBD2 agrees at 11 bases. The CDR3 covers 16 residues. The V and J ends lost 1 base and 4 bases, in that order; junction bases with no gene match: 4. Per the germline V gene, CDR1 is SGHNT and CDR2 is YENEEA. CDR3 residues: CASSLVLAGAPDTQYF. DNA of the CDR3: TGTGCCAGCAGCTTAGTACTAGCGGGAGCCCCAGATACGCAGTATTTT.

The J gene is TRBJ2-1, the V gene TRBV2; 9 bases align to TRBD2. Trimming at V came to 6 bases and at J to 2 bases, leaving 5 bases not matched to a gene. CDR1 SNHLY and CDR2 FYNNEI come from the germline V gene. The CDR3 extends over 15 amino acids. This CDR3 is CASSALAGTYNEQFF. The CDR3 bases are TGTGCCAGCAGCGCTCTAGCGGGAACCTACAATGAGCAGTTCTTC.

The chain carries TRBV10-3 and TRBJ2-3; 11 bases agree with TRBD2. CDR1 and CDR2 (germline): ENHRY, SYGVKD. The CDR3 contains 14 residues. Unmatched junction bases numbered 6, after V lost 2 bases and J lost 11 bases. The CDR3 here is CAISEMLAGGEQYF. CDR3 bases: TGTGCCATCAGTGAGATGTTAGCGGGGGGGGAGCAGTATTTT.